The rows below give T cell receptor beta chains drawn from one sample of a study of beta chain features in type 1 diabetes. Profiled with immunoSEQ multiplex PCR; TCRdb holds only in-frame clones, not every one. The sample includes hundreds of thousands of clones, about a sixth of them seen just once. The source material was naive CD4+ T cells from blood. The source of these receptors is a man aged 18 to 29 in good health. CDR3s include the opening cysteine and the closing phenylalanine or tryptophan. The order of the fields is V gene, J gene, D gene, clone size, CDR3 protein, CDR3 DNA. The D gene is left open where the match is weak. Only part of the rows carry a size: once, few, many, or a class if the clone is expanded.

>TRBV5-1|TRBJ2-4|NA|few
CASSSGDLAKNIQYF
TGCGCCAGCAGCTCAGGGGATCTGGCCAAAAACATTCAGTACTTC
>TRBV5-4|TRBJ2-6|NA|many
CASSSGTYVTSGANVLTF
TGTGCCAGCAGCTCCGGGACTTACGTTACCTCTGGGGCCAACGTCCTGACTTTC
>TRBV6-4|TRBJ2-2|NA|NA
CASSGEGFGELFF
TGTGCCAGCAGCGGTGAGGGATTCGGGGAGCTGTTTTTT
>TRBV6-5|TRBJ1-1|NA|NA
CASNRQENTEAFF
TGTGCCAGCAACCGACAGGAGAACACTGAAGCTTTCTTT
>TRBV7-8|TRBJ2-7|NA|NA
CASSSTLTGREQYF
TGTGCCAGCAGCTCCACCTTGACAGGGAGGGAGCAGTACTTC
>TRBV30|TRBJ1-1|NA|NA
CARPFTFDKMNTEAFF
TGTGCCCGACCTTTTACATTCGACAAAATGAACACTGAAGCTTTCTTT
>TRBV7-2|TRBJ2-5|NA|few
CASSPPGIQETQYF
TGTGCCAGCAGCCCCCCGGGGATACAAGAGACCCAGTACTTC
>TRBV30|TRBJ1-2|TRBD1|few
CAWTRQGAGYGYTF
TGTGCCTGGACCAGACAGGGGGCCGGCTATGGCTACACCTTC
>TRBV29-1|TRBJ2-7|TRBD1|few
CSAGGTGSYEQYF
TGCAGCGCTGGAGGGACAGGTTCCTACGAGCAGTACTTC
>TRBV28|TRBJ2-7|TRBD2|few
CASSSLPGLAGAYEQYF
TGTGCCAGCAGTTCCCTGCCCGGACTAGCGGGAGCCTACGAGCAGTACTTC
>TRBV10-3|TRBJ2-7|TRBD1|few
CASHTGVTNSYEQYF
TGTGCCAGCCACACAGGGGTGACTAACTCCTACGAGCAGTACTTC
>TRBV5-4|TRBJ2-1|NA|NA
CASSFDYNEQFF
TGTGCCAGCAGCTTTGACTACAATGAGCAGTTCTTC
>TRBV6-6|TRBJ2-4|NA|few
CASSSSRGGENIQYF
TGTGCCAGCAGTTCTTCTAGAGGGGGAGAGAACATTCAGTACTTC
>TRBV4-1|TRBJ2-1|NA|NA
CASSQDGRYNEQFF
TGCGCCAGCAGCCAAGATGGCAGATACAATGAGCAGTTCTTC
>TRBV11-2|TRBJ2-1|TRBD1|NA
CASQRRGDRVNEQFF
TGTGCCAGCCAAAGGAGGGGGGACAGGGTCAATGAGCAGTTCTTC
>TRBV30|TRBJ2-2|NA|few
CAWRVTGSTGELFF
TGTGCCTGGAGGGTTACAGGGAGCACCGGGGAGCTGTTTTTT
>TRBV7-2|TRBJ2-7|TRBD2|few
CASSPPGLAGPYEQYF
TGTGCCAGCAGCCCGCCGGGACTAGCGGGGCCCTACGAGCAGTACTTC
>TRBV29-1|TRBJ2-4|TRBD1|many
CSVWTGLAKNIQYF
TGCAGCGTCTGGACAGGCCTAGCCAAAAACATTCAGTACTTC
>TRBV7-2|TRBJ2-6|NA|NA
CASSLEGRHLSVLTF
TGTGCCAGCAGCTTAGAGGGGAGACACCTCTCCGTCCTGACTTTC
>TRBV6-4|TRBJ2-7|NA|NA
CASSVSYPIGEQYF
TGTGCCAGCAGTGTTTCTTACCCTATAGGGGAGCAGTACTTC
>TRBV7-6|TRBJ2-5|TRBD1|NA
CASSSYRGQETQYF
TGTGCCAGCAGCTCGTACAGGGGCCAAGAGACCCAGTACTTC
>TRBV19|TRBJ2-3|TRBD1|few
CASTPGQGAGDTQYF
TGTGCCAGTACTCCCGGACAGGGGGCAGGAGATACGCAGTATTTT
>TRBV25-1|TRBJ2-1|TRBD1|NA
CASSEYGSRDSEQFF
TGTGCCAGCAGTGAATATGGGTCGAGGGACAGTGAGCAGTTCTTC
>TRBV7-2|TRBJ1-2|NA|NA
CASSLGRGSHYGYTF
TGTGCCAGCAGCTTAGGTAGAGGCAGTCACTATGGCTACACCTTC
>TRBV28|TRBJ2-3|NA|few
CASSSLGTPSTDTQYF
TGTGCCAGCAGTTCCTTAGGGACACCTAGCACAGATACGCAGTATTTT
>TRBV21-1|TRBJ1-5|NA|NA
CARHRWGNQPQHF
TGTGCCCGCCATCGGTGGGGGAATCAGCCCCAGCATTTT
>TRBV18|TRBJ2-3|NA|few
CASQNDKTGTDTQYF
TGTGCCAGCCAAAATGACAAAACGGGCACAGATACGCAGTATTTT
>TRBV7-9|TRBJ1-1|NA|NA
CASSRGLLNTEAFF
TGTGCCAGCAGCCGGGGACTCCTGAACACTGAAGCTTTCTTT
>TRBV7-9|TRBJ1-4|NA|few
CAGAQGANEKLFF
TGTGCCGGGGCGCAGGGTGCTAATGAAAAACTGTTTTTT
>TRBV13|TRBJ2-3|TRBD2|few
CASSHGTSGGAKDTQYF
TGTGCCAGCAGCCACGGGACTAGCGGGGGGGCCAAAGATACGCAGTATTTT
>TRBV5-6|TRBJ2-3|NA|few
CASSSIGRSGTDTQYF
TGTGCCAGCAGCTCTATTGGTCGTTCGGGCACAGATACGCAGTATTTT
>TRBV7-2|TRBJ2-5|NA|NA
CASSLMTAKYQETQYF
TGTGCCAGCAGCTTAATGACGGCCAAGTACCAAGAGACCCAGTACTTC
>TRBV9|TRBJ2-2|NA|few
CASSVYWGTNTGELFF
TGTGCCAGCAGCGTATACTGGGGGACTAACACCGGGGAGCTGTTTTTT
>TRBV10-3|TRBJ2-7|TRBD2|NA
CAISEPGGRSSYEQYF
TGTGCCATCAGTGAGCCGGGGGGAAGAAGCTCCTACGAGCAGTACTTC
>TRBV4-3|TRBJ2-2|NA|few
CASGIGTSNTGELFF
TGCGCCAGTGGAATTGGGACATCGAACACCGGGGAGCTGTTTTTT
>TRBV5-1|TRBJ2-2|NA|few
CASSYRAGELFF
TGCGCCAGCAGTTACAGGGCCGGGGAGCTGTTTTTT
>TRBV28|TRBJ2-1|NA|few
CASSPPSTIGANEQFF
TGTGCCAGCAGCCCACCTTCGACTATAGGGGCCAATGAGCAGTTCTTC
>TRBV7-8|TRBJ2-7|NA|NA
CASSRSYEQYF
TGTGCCAGCAGCCGGAGTTACGAGCAGTACTTC
>TRBV30|TRBJ1-1|NA|once
CAWVTGYGGNTEAFF
TGTGCCTGGGTCACAGGTTACGGTGGGAATACTGAAGCTTTCTTT
>TRBV7-2|TRBJ1-4|TRBD1|few
CASGRLDRGLEKLFF
TGTGCCAGCGGCCGTTTGGACAGGGGGCTTGAAAAACTGTTTTTT
>TRBV7-2|TRBJ2-2|TRBD1|NA
CASSLYGTGVAGELFF
TGTGCCAGCAGCTTATATGGGACAGGTGTTGCCGGGGAGCTGTTTTTT
>TRBV11-1|TRBJ2-2|TRBD1|few
CASTLTRGLNTGELFF
TGTGCCAGCACCTTAACCAGGGGGCTGAACACCGGGGAGCTGTTTTTT
>TRBV7-9|TRBJ1-2|TRBD1|few
CASSLSWDRNGYTF
TGTGCCAGCAGCTTATCATGGGACAGAAATGGCTACACCTTC
>TRBV6-5|TRBJ2-3|NA|NA
CASSPPTDTQYF
TGTGCCAGCAGTCCACCCACAGATACGCAGTATTTT
>TRBV19|TRBJ1-2|TRBD1|NA
CASSQGQGYTF
TGTGCCAGTAGCCAGGGACAGGGCTACACCTTC
>TRBV2|TRBJ2-1|NA|NA
CASSPRDEQFF
TGTGCCAGCAGTCCACGGGATGAGCAGTTCTTC
>TRBV19|TRBJ1-1|NA|few
CASSMEGRATEAFF
TGTGCCAGTAGTATGGAGGGCAGGGCAACTGAAGCTTTCTTT
>TRBV25-1|TRBJ1-3|NA|NA
CASSTLQGSGNTIYF
TGTGCCAGCAGTACACTACAGGGCTCTGGAAACACCATATATTTT
>TRBV27|TRBJ2-5|NA|few
CASSRRDDGQETQYF
TGTGCCAGCAGTCGAAGGGACGACGGCCAAGAGACCCAGTACTTC
>TRBV5-4|TRBJ2-3|TRBD2|NA
CASSSLPRGGTPSTDTQYF
TGTGCCAGCAGCTCCCTCCCTCGCGGGGGGACCCCAAGCACAGATACGCAGTATTTT
>TRBV4-1|TRBJ2-1|NA|NA
CASSHGRSSYNEQFF
TGCGCCAGCAGCCATGGTCGAAGCTCCTACAATGAGCAGTTCTTC
>TRBV9|TRBJ1-2|TRBD1|NA
CASSVGPGQRTTYGYTF
TGTGCCAGCAGCGTAGGACCGGGACAGAGGACGACATATGGCTACACCTTC
>TRBV6-6|TRBJ1-4|TRBD1|few
CASGNRGRRGEKLFF
TGTGCCAGCGGGAACAGGGGGCGCAGAGGAGAAAAACTGTTTTTT
>TRBV7-7|TRBJ1-5|NA|NA
CASSLASGNQPQHF
TGTGCTAGCAGCTTAGCGAGCGGCAATCAGCCCCAGCATTTT
>TRBV7-2|TRBJ1-4|TRBD1|NA
CASSFNRGVLEKLFF
TGTGCCAGCAGCTTTAACAGGGGGGTCCTGGAAAAACTGTTTTTT
>TRBV28|TRBJ1-1|NA|NA
CASITGKTTEAFF
TGTGCCAGCATCACAGGGAAAACTACTGAAGCTTTCTTT
>TRBV9|TRBJ2-2|NA|few
CASTRQAGGNTGELFF
TGTGCCAGCACCCGACAGGCCGGGGGTAACACCGGGGAGCTGTTTTTT
>TRBV9|TRBJ1-2|NA|NA
CASSAAGRGSYGYTF
TGTGCCAGCAGCGCGGCCGGGAGGGGGTCCTATGGCTACACCTTC
>TRBV7-8|TRBJ2-7|NA|NA
CASSLLAGFYEQYF
TGTGCCAGCAGCTTACTTGCGGGTTTCTACGAGCAGTACTTC